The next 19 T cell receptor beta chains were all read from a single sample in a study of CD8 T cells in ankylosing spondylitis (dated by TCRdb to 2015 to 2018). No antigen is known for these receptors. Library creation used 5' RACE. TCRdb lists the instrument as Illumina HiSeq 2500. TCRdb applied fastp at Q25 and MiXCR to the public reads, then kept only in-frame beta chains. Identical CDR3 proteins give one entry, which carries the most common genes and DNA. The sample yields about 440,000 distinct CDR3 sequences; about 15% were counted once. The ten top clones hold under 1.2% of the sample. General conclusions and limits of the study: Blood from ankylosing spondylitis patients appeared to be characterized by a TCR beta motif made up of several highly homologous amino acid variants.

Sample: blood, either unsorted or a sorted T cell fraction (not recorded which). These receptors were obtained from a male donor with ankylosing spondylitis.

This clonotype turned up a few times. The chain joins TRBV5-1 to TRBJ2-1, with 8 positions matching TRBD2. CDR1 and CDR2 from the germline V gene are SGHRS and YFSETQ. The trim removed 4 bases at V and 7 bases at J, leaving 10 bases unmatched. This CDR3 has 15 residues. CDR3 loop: CASSSSGRGANEQFF. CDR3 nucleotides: TGCGCCAGCAGCAGCAGTGGGCGGGGGGCGAATGAGCAGTTCTTC.

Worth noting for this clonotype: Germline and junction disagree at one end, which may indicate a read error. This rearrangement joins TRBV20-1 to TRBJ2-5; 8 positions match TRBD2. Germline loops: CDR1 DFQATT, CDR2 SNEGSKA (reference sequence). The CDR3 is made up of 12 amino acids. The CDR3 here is CSVSEPGGIKSF. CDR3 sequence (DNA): TGCAGTGTCTCGGAGCCGGGGGGGATAAAGAGCTTC.

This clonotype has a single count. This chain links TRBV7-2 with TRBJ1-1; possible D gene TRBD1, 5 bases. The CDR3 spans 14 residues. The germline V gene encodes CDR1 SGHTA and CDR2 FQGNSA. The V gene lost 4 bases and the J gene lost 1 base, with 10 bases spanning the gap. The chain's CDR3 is CASSSRDGNTEAFF. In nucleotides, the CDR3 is TGTGCCAGCAGCTCCCGGGACGGGAACACTGAAGCTTTCTTT. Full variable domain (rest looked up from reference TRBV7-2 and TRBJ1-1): GAGVSQSPSNKVTEKGKDVELRCDPISGHTALYWYRQSLGQGLEFLIYFQGNSAPDKSGLPSDRFSAERTGGSVSTLTIQRTQQEDSAVYLCASSSRDGNTEAFFGQGTRLTVV.

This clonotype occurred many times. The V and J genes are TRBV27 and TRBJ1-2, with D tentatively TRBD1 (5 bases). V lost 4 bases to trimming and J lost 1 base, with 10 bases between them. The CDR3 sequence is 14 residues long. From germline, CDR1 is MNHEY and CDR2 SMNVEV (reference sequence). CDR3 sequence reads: CASSSGPFNYGYTF. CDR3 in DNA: TGTGCCAGCAGTTCGGGACCTTTTAACTATGGCTACACCTTC.

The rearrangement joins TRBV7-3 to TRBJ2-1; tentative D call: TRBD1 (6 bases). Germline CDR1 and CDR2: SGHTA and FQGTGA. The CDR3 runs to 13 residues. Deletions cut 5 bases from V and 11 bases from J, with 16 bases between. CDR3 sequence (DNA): TGTGCCAGCAGCCGGTCGACAGGACACAAGCAGTTCTTC. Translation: CASSRSTGHKQFF. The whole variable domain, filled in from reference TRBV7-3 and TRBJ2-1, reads GAGVSQTPSNKVTEKGKYVELRCDPISGHTALYWYRQSLGQGPEFLIYFQGTGAADDSGLPNDRFFAVRPEGSVSTLKIQRTERGDSAVYLCASSRSTGHKQFFGPGTRLTVL.

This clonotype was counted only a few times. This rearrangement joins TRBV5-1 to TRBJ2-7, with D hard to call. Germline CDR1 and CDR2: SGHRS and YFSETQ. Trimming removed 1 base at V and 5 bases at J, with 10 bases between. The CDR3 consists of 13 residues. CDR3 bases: TGCGCCAGCAGCTTGTCCGGCAGCGACGAGCAGTACTTC. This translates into CASSLSGSDEQYF.

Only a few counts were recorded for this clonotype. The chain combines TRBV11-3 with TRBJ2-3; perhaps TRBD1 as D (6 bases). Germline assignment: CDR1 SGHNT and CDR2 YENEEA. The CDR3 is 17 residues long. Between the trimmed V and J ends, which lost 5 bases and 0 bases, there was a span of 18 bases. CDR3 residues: CASSPSRGGSSTDTQYF. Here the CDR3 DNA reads TGTGCCAGCAGCCCCTCACGAGGGGGATCTAGCACAGATACGCAGTATTTT.

In nucleotides, the CDR3 is TGTGCCAGCAGTGAGAGGCAGGATCATCAGCCCCAGCATTTT. Protein product: CASSERQDHQPQHF. The chain employs TRBV2 and TRBJ1-5; D is uncertain. Germline CDR1 is SNHLY and CDR2 is FYNNEI. Trimming removed 3 bases at V and 5 bases at J, with 11 bases between. CDR3 size: 14 residues.

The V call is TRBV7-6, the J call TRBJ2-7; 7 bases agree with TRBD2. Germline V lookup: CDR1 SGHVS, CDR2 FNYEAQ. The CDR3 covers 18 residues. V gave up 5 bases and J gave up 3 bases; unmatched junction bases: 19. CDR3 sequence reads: CASSPHPTGGRLSYEQYF. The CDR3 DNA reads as TGTGCCAGCAGCCCACACCCGACTGGCGGGAGACTGAGCTACGAGCAGTACTTC.

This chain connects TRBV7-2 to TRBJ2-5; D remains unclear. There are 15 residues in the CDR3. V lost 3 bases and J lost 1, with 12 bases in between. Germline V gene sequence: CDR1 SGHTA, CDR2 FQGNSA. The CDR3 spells CASSLGGARQETQYF. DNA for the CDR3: TGTGCCAGCAGCTTGGGTGGAGCACGCCAAGAGACCCAGTACTTC.

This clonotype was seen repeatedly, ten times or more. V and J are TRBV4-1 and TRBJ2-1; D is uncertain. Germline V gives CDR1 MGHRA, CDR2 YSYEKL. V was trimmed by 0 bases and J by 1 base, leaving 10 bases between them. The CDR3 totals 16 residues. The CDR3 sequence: CASSQDSVQSYNEQFF. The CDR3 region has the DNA TGCGCCAGCAGCCAAGATTCCGTCCAATCCTACAATGAGCAGTTCTTC.

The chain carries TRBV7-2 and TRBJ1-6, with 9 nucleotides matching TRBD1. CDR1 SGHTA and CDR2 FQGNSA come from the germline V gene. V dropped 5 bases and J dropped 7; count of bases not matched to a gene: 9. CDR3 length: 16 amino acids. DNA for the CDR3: TGTGCCAGCAGCCCCGGCCCGGGACAGGGAAATTCACCCCTCCACTTT. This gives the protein CASSPGPGQGNSPLHF.

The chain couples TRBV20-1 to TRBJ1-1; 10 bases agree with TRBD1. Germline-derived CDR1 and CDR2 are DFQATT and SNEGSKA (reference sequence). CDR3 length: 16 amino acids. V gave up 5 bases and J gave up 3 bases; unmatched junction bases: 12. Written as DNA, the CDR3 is TGCAGTGCTCCTCGGACAGGGGGGGTTTCGGACACTGAAGCTTTCTTT. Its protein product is CSAPRTGGVSDTEAFF.

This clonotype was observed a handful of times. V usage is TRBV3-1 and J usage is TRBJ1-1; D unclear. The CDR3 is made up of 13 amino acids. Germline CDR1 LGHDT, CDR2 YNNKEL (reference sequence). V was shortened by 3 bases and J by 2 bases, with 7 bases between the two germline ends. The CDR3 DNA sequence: TGTGCCAGCAGCCACCAGGAAAACACTGAAGCTTTCTTT. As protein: CASSHQENTEAFF.

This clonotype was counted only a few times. CDR3 sequence reads: CASSLGPGQVYEQYF. The CDR3 region has the DNA TGTGCCAGCAGCTTAGGGCCGGGACAGGTCTACGAGCAGTACTTC. The genes are TRBV11-2 and TRBJ2-7; the match to TRBD1 covers 8 bases. Germline-derived CDR1 and CDR2 are SGHAT and FQNNGV. CDR3 length: 15 residues. Unmatched junction bases numbered 5, after V lost 1 base and J lost 3 bases.

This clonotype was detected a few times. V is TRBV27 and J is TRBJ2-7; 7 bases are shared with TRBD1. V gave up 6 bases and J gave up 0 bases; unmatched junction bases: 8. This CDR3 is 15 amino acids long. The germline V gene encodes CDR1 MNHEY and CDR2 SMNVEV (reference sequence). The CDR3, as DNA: TGTGCCAGCAGCCTCAAAGGGGGCAGCTCCTACGAGCAGTACTTC. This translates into CASSLKGGSSYEQYF.

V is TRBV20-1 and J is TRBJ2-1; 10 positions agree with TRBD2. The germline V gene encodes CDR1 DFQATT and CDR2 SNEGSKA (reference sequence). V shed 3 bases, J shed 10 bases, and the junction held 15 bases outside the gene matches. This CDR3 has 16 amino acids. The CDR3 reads CSASGFGLAATREQFF. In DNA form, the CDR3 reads TGCAGTGCTAGTGGGTTCGGACTAGCGGCGACGCGAGAGCAGTTCTTC.

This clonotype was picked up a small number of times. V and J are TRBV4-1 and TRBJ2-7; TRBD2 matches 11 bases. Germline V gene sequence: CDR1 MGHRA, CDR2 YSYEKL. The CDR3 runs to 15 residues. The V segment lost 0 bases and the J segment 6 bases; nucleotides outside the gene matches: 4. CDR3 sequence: CASSQDLAGGLEQYF. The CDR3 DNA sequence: TGCGCCAGCAGCCAAGATCTAGCGGGGGGACTCGAGCAGTACTTC.

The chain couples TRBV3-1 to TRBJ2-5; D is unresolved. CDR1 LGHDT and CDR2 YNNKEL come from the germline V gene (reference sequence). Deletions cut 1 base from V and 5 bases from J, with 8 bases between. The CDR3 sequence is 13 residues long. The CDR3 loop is CASSQGPKETQYF. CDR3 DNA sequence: TGTGCCAGCAGCCAAGGGCCAAAGGAGACCCAGTACTTC.